The sequence of this T cell receptor beta chain was determined in a study of cytomegalovirus exposure and HLA in healthy donors. Method: immunoSEQ multiplex PCR; TCRdb's copy keeps in-frame clones and lacks some. The table includes some 110,000 clones, roughly 93% detected once. Points from the study as a whole: Among TCR beta chains, those listed as cytomegalovirus-associated numbered over 150.

Germline-derived CDR1 and CDR2 are MNHEY and SVGAGI. This CDR3 region has 14 residues. V was pared by 5 bases and J by 5 bases, with 13 bases between. Points on this clone: The antigen remains unidentified.

This TCR was sampled from a young woman in good health and CMV-seronegative. V usage is TRBV6-5 and J usage is TRBJ1-5; D might be TRBD1 (5 bases). Material for sequencing was PBMCs. The chain's CDR3 is CASSTGGRDQPQHF. CDR3 DNA: TGTGCCAGCAGTACCGGGGGGAGAGATCAGCCCCAGCATTTT.